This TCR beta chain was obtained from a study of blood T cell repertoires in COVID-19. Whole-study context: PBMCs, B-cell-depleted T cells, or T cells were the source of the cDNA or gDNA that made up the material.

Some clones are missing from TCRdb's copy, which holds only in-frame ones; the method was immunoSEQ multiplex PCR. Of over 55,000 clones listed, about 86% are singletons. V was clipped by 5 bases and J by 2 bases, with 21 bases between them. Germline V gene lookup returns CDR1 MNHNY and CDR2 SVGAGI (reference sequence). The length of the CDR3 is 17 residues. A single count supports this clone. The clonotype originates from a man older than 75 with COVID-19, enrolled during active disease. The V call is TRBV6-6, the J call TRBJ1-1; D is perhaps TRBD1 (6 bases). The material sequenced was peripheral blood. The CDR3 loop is CASSQSRIQGFNTEAFF. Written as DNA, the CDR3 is TGTGCCAGCAGTCAATCAAGGATACAGGGTTTCAACACTGAAGCTTTCTTT.